The rows below give T cell receptor beta chains drawn from one sample of a study of neurological immune-mediated disorders. TCRdb fed the 5' RACE reads into MiXCR, producing one record per CDR3 protein. Among 45,000 to 65,000 distinct CDR3 sequences listed, around 3.5% were seen once. Input material: PBMCs. Receptor source: a man in his forties with multiple sclerosis. Both conserved end residues are part of each CDR3. D genes are given only for firm matches. Clone size is shown for a subset of rows, as once, few, many or a class of expanded clone.

clone_size,j_call,cdr3_length,d_call,v_call,cdr3_aa,cdr3_nt
many,TRBJ2-1,16,TRBD2,TRBV7-2,CASSLTAGGTYNEQFF,TGTGCCAGCAGCTTAACTGCGGGGGGTACCTACAATGAGCAGTTCTTC
many,TRBJ1-5,13,.,TRBV20-1,CSASRDNGQPQHF,TGCAGTGCTAGTCGGGACAATGGTCAGCCCCAGCATTTT
many,TRBJ2-5,13,.,TRBV10-3,CAISDGPGETQYF,TGTGCCATCAGTGACGGGCCGGGGGAGACCCAGTACTTC
many,TRBJ2-6,16,.,TRBV11-2,CASTWQGSSGANVLTF,TGTGCCAGCACGTGGCAGGGAAGCTCTGGGGCCAACGTCCTGACTTTC
few,TRBJ2-1,16,TRBD2,TRBV28,CASSLGTSGGVGEQFF,TGTGCCAGCAGTTTAGGGACTAGCGGGGGGGTTGGGGAGCAGTTCTTC
many,TRBJ2-2,14,.,TRBV28,CASSRQENTGELFF,TGTGCCAGCAGTCGACAGGAGAACACCGGGGAGCTGTTTTTT
.,TRBJ1-5,14,.,TRBV10-2,CASSGVSSNQPQNF,TGCGCCAGCAGTGGGGTCAGTAGCAATCAGCCCCAGAATTTT
many,TRBJ2-7,14,.,TRBV20-1,CSARDSLGVYEQYF,TGCAGTGCTAGGGACAGCCTAGGGGTCTACGAGCAGTACTTC
many,TRBJ1-1,13,.,TRBV11-3,CASSLRGGTEAFF,TGTGCCAGCAGCTTAAGGGGGGGGACTGAAGCTTTCTTT
many,TRBJ2-3,15,TRBD1,TRBV27,CASSPDRVDTDTQYF,TGTGCCAGCAGCCCGGACAGGGTGGACACAGATACGCAGTATTTT
many,TRBJ2-1,16,TRBD2,TRBV20-1,CSATDSGGVFINEQFF,TGCAGTGCTACCGATAGCGGGGGGGTCTTTATTAATGAGCAGTTCTTC
many,TRBJ1-5,14,.,TRBV28,CASSSQGRGSLRNF,TGTGCCAGCAGTTCCCAGGGGAGGGGCTCTCTTCGGAATTTT
many,TRBJ2-7,14,.,TRBV3-1,CASSQDDSPYEQYF,TGTGCCAGCAGCCAAGATGACAGCCCCTACGAGCAGTACTTC
many,TRBJ1-2,14,.,TRBV3-1,CASSQDLPTYGYTF,TGTGCCAGCAGCCAAGATCTGCCAACCTATGGCTACACCTTC
many,TRBJ2-7,14,TRBD1,TRBV20-1,CSARAPQGTYEQYF,TGCAGTGCTAGAGCTCCACAGGGGACCTACGAGCAGTACTTC
many,TRBJ2-7,13,.,TRBV7-8,CASSFRDNYEQYF,TGTGCCAGCAGCTTCCGGGATAACTACGAGCAGTACTTC
few,TRBJ2-5,11,.,TRBV2,CASSGSETQYF,TGTGCCAGCAGTGGATCGGAGACCCAGTACTTC
few,TRBJ2-7,15,TRBD1,TRBV7-3,CASSLSGQGVDEQYF,TGTGCCAGCAGCTTAAGCGGACAGGGGGTCGACGAGCAGTACTTC
many,TRBJ2-3,14,TRBD1,TRBV9,CASSDDRDTDTQYF,TGTGCCAGCAGCGACGACAGGGACACAGATACGCAGTATTTT
many,TRBJ2-3,18,TRBD2,TRBV20-1,CSARGTGLAGTSTDTQYF,TGCAGTGCTAGAGGGACTGGGCTAGCGGGTACTAGCACAGATACGCAGTATTTT
many,TRBJ1-6,16,.,TRBV5-1,CASSLGMGGSNSPLHF,TGCGCCAGCAGCTTGGGTATGGGAGGATCCAATTCACCCCTCCACTTT
many,TRBJ2-3,14,.,TRBV11-2,CATSTIHAADTQYF,TGTGCCACCTCTACCATCCACGCCGCAGATACGCAGTATTTT
many,TRBJ1-2,16,TRBD1,TRBV7-9,CASSRGTGGLNYGYTF,TGTGCCAGCAGCAGAGGGACAGGGGGACTTAACTATGGCTACACCTTC